This entry lists 26 T cell receptor beta chains sequenced from one sample in a study of neurological immune-mediated disorders. TCRdb re-analysed the 5' RACE reads in MiXCR, keeping a single row per CDR3 protein. The repertoire holds some 41,000 distinct CDR3 sequences, about 14% seen once, with under 4.5% in the top ten. Sequencing used CD4+ T cells from blood. These receptors originate from a woman aged 60-70 years with HTLV-1-associated myelopathy (HAM/TSP).

This clonotype was detected ten times or more. The V gene is TRBV20-1, the J gene TRBJ1-1, with D tentatively TRBD1 (5 bases). Deletions cut 3 bases from V and 1 base from J, with 9 bases between. Looked up from germline, CDR1 is DFQATT and CDR2 is SNEGSKA (reference sequence). The CDR3 is 13 residues long. CDR3 residues: CSASSQGNTEAFF. The CDR3 DNA is TGCAGTGCTAGCTCTCAGGGGAACACTGAAGCTTTCTTT.

This clonotype was detected ten times or more. The V and J genes are TRBV6-5 and TRBJ2-7; the D gene is possibly TRBD1 (6 bases). The CDR3 has 14 amino acids. V was shortened by 5 bases and J by 4 bases, with 15 bases between the two germline ends. The V gene's germline CDR1 is MNHEY and CDR2 SVGAGI. CDR3 DNA: TGTGCCAGCAGTCTCGAAAAACAGGGTTACGAGCAGTACTTC. Amino acids: CASSLEKQGYEQYF.

This clonotype was counted many times. The chain links TRBV6-6 to TRBJ2-3; perhaps TRBD2 as D (6 bases). CDR3 length: 13 residues. Germline V CDR1 and CDR2: MNHNY, SVGAGI (reference sequence). Deletions cut 5 bases from V and 4 bases from J, with 10 bases between. The CDR3, as DNA: TGTGCCAGCAGTCGCGGGGTCCCAGATACGCAGTATTTT. Its protein product is CASSRGVPDTQYF.

This clonotype was picked up many times. The gene calls are TRBV20-1 and TRBJ1-1; D is unclear. Trimming left V 4 bases short and J 8 bases short, with 11 bases between. The CDR3 totals 11 residues. The germline CDR1 and CDR2 sequences are DFQATT and SNEGSKA (reference sequence). The CDR3 DNA reads as TGCAGTGCTAACAAAGAGCTAGAAGCTTTCTTT. Its protein is CSANKELEAFF.

This clonotype was observed a single time. This chain uses TRBV30 with TRBJ2-7; D possibly uses TRBD1 or TRBD2 (5 bases each). The length of the CDR3 is 14 residues. V lost 3 bases and J lost 3, with 15 bases in between. CDR1 is GTSNPN and CDR2 is SVGIG in the germline V gene (reference sequence). The CDR3 reads CAWSLPGRDYEQYF. CDR3 DNA sequence: TGTGCCTGGAGCCTCCCGGGACGGGACTACGAGCAGTACTTC.

This clonotype occurred many times. This sequence joins TRBV2 and TRBJ2-2, with a possible D match to TRBD2 (6 bases). Deletions cut 1 base from V and 2 bases from J, with 11 bases between. This CDR3 has 16 amino acids. Per the germline V gene, CDR1 is SNHLY and CDR2 is FYNNEI. The CDR3, as DNA: TGTGCCAGCAGTGAAGATGTAGCGGTTAACACCGGGGAGCTGTTTTTT. As protein: CASSEDVAVNTGELFF.

This clonotype showed up many times. The V call is TRBV20-1, the J call TRBJ2-1; the match to TRBD2 covers 10 bases. The V gene's germline CDR1 is DFQATT and CDR2 SNEGSKA (reference sequence). This CDR3 spans 16 amino acids. V was pared by 3 bases and J by 5 bases, with 10 bases of the junction left unmatched. CDR3 in amino acids: CSASRLAGAHNNEQFF. In nucleotides, the CDR3 is TGCAGTGCTAGTAGGCTAGCGGGGGCGCATAACAATGAGCAGTTCTTC.

This clonotype was recorded many times. V and J are TRBV5-1 and TRBJ2-7; D may be TRBD1 (6 bases). Between the trimmed V and J ends, which lost 1 base and 4 bases, there was a span of 18 bases. The length of the CDR3 is 16 residues. Germline-derived CDR1 and CDR2 are SGHRS and YFSETQ. CDR3 nucleotide sequence: TGCGCCAGCAGCTTGTTAGGGCAGGGGATTTCGTACGAGCAGTACTTC. The encoded protein is CASSLLGQGISYEQYF.

The sample holds many counts of this clonotype. This chain links TRBV4-1 with TRBJ1-4; D not certain. CDR3 length: 14 residues. Germline values: CDR1 MGHRA, CDR2 YSYEKL. V lost 1 base to trimming and J lost 5 bases, with 8 bases between them. The DNA for the CDR3 is TGCGCCAGCAGCCAAGTTTCAGCGAATGAAAAACTGTTTTTT. It yields the protein CASSQVSANEKLFF.

This clonotype was picked up many times. The gene calls are TRBV20-1 and TRBJ2-3; no definite D call. Trimming pared 1 base from V and 4 bases from J, leaving 6 bases between. The CDR3 is 12 residues long. Germline V CDR1 and CDR2: DFQATT, SNEGSKA (reference sequence). CDR3 sequence reads: CSARGMADTQYF. DNA of the CDR3: TGCAGTGCTAGAGGAATGGCAGATACGCAGTATTTT.

At least ten counts were recorded for this clonotype. With a much larger clone just one base away, this may be a read error. The V gene is TRBV7-2, the J gene TRBJ1-2; TRBD1 matches at 8 bases. The CDR3 is 14 amino acids. The germline V gene encodes CDR1 SGHTA and CDR2 FQGNSA. The CDR3 sequence: CVSSPSTGAYGYTF. CDR3 coding DNA: TGTGTCAGCAGTCCCTCGACAGGGGCCTATGGCTACACCTTC.

About this clonotype: A much larger clone sits a single nucleotide away, making a read error possible. V is TRBV6-1 and J is TRBJ2-1; TRBD1 might be the D (5 bases). CDR1 and CDR2 (germline): MNHNS, SASEGT. The ends were cut back, 9 bases at V and 5 bases at J, with 17 bases in the middle. The CDR3 contains 14 residues. The CDR3: CARGAAGANNEQFF. The CDR3 region has the DNA TGTGCCAGAGGGGCTGCTGGGGCGAACAATGAGCAGTTCTTC.

This clonotype was counted at least ten times. The chain carries TRBV5-1 and TRBJ2-1; D possibly corresponds to TRBD1 (5 bases). Trimming took 5 bases from V and 3 from J, leaving 9 bases between them. Germline V lookup: CDR1 SGHRS, CDR2 YFSETQ. The length of the CDR3 is 13 residues. CDR3 DNA: TGCGCCAGCAGTGGGCAGGGCTACAATGAGCAGTTCTTC. Protein: CASSGQGYNEQFF.

This clonotype was seen many times. The chain is built from TRBV4-1 and TRBJ2-5; D is perhaps TRBD2 (6 bases). Germline V gives CDR1 MGHRA, CDR2 YSYEKL. The CDR3 has 15 amino acids. Deletions cut 4 bases from V and 5 bases from J, with 17 bases between. CDR3 DNA sequence: TGCGCCAGCAGCCGCATTGGGGGGTCGGCCGAGACCCAGTACTTC. This gives the protein CASSRIGGSAETQYF.

The sample holds many counts of this clonotype. This clone may be a read error of a much larger clone one base away. V usage is TRBV20-1 and J usage is TRBJ1-6; D possibly corresponds to TRBD1 (6 bases). The CDR3 totals 15 residues. Germline lookup yields CDR1 DFQATT and CDR2 SNEGSKA (reference sequence). DNA for the CDR3: TGCAGTGCTAGAGTATATGGACAGTATAATTCACCCTTCCACTTT. As protein: CSARVYGQYNSPFHF.

This clonotype was counted many times. J is TRBJ2-7 and V is TRBV29-1, with TRBD1 matching over 7 bases. Germline V gene sequence: CDR1 SQVTM, CDR2 ANQGSEA. The CDR3 is made up of 12 amino acids. Trimming cost V 6 bases and J 3 bases; bases outside gene matches: 5. The CDR3 coding sequence is TGCAGCGTCGGACAGGTGCTCTACGAGCAGTACTTC. It is translated as CSVGQVLYEQYF.

The sample holds many counts of this clonotype. The chain is built from TRBV5-5 and TRBJ1-4; 9 bases fit TRBD1. Germline values: CDR1 SGHKS, CDR2 YYEKEE (reference sequence). This CDR3 has 16 residues. V lost 0 bases to trimming and J lost 8 bases; unmatched junction nucleotides: 8. The CDR3 DNA sequence: TGTGCCAGCAGCTTGGTGGGACAGGGCTTGGGAGAAAAACTGTTTTTT. This gives the protein CASSLVGQGLGEKLFF.

In this sample, this clonotype turned up many times. The gene calls are TRBV18 and TRBJ2-7; TRBD1 might be the D (6 bases). The germline V and J ends were trimmed by 3 bases and 1 base, with 10 bases remaining between them. This CDR3 spans 14 amino acids. Germline V gene data show CDR1 as KGHSH and CDR2 as LQKENI. In DNA form, the CDR3 reads TGTGCCAGCTCACCCGGGACACAATCCTACGAGCAGTACTTC. Its translation is CASSPGTQSYEQYF.

This chain joins TRBV20-1 and TRBJ2-7; 9 positions agree with TRBD2. The CDR3 has 16 residues. Germline CDR1 and CDR2: DFQATT and SNEGSKA (reference sequence). V shed 2 bases and J 4 bases; nucleotides not matched to a gene: 12. The CDR3: CSARYLQSGGQYEQYF. DNA of the CDR3: TGCAGTGCTAGATACCTTCAGAGCGGGGGGCAGTACGAGCAGTACTTC.

This clonotype appeared many times. The chain joins TRBV5-1 to TRBJ1-5; no reliable D call. Germline V gene sequence: CDR1 SGHRS, CDR2 YFSETQ. V was pared by 1 base and J by 11 bases, with 10 bases between. This CDR3 comprises 12 residues. This CDR3 reads CASSLPFLAQHF. In DNA, the CDR3 is TGCGCCAGCAGCTTGCCGTTTTTAGCCCAGCATTTT. The whole variable domain, remainder taken from reference TRBV5-1 and TRBJ1-5, is KAGVTQTPRYLIKTRGQQVTLSCSPISGHRSVSWYQQTPGQGLQFLFEYFSETQRNKGNFPGRFSGRQFSNSRSEMNVSTLELGDSALYLCASSLPFLAQHFGDGTRLSIL.

This clonotype was detected many times. This chain joins TRBV6-1 and TRBJ2-1; D might be TRBD1 (6 bases). Per germline, CDR1 MNHNS and CDR2 SASEGT. There are 14 residues in the CDR3. Trimming shortened V by 5 bases and J by 9 bases, and 17 bases separated the two germline ends. The CDR3 DNA is TGTGCCAGCAGTCAATTTCAGGGGTCGGTTGAGCAGTTCTTC. It encodes CASSQFQGSVEQFF.

There are a few counts of this clonotype. The CDR3 reads CASSLQGEGQPQHF. In nucleotides, the CDR3 is TGTGCCAGCAGCTTACAGGGGGAAGGTCAGCCCCAGCATTTT. This chain connects TRBV6-1 to TRBJ1-5; 8 bases line up with TRBD1. Trimming at V came to 6 bases and at J to 6 bases, leaving 7 bases not matched to a gene. This CDR3 is 14 amino acids long. Germline V gives CDR1 MNHNS, CDR2 SASEGT.

The chain employs TRBV2 and TRBJ1-2, with D unresolved. The V end lost 3 bases, the J end lost 6 bases, and 20 bases lay between the germline ends. The CDR3 has 16 residues. Germline-derived CDR1 and CDR2 are SNHLY and FYNNEI. CDR3 in DNA: TGTGCCAGCAGTGAGCTCTCCGGCAGGAGCGGAGATGGCTACACCTTC. It specifies CASSELSGRSGDGYTF.

This clonotype was recorded many times. The V and J genes are TRBV7-3 and TRBJ1-1, with a tentative D call TRBD1 (5 bases). The CDR3 covers 14 residues. V was trimmed by 5 bases and J by 5 bases, leaving 15 bases between them. The germline CDR1 and CDR2 sequences are SGHTA and FQGTGA. The chain's CDR3 is CASSLSGGETEAFF. The CDR3 DNA is TGTGCCAGCAGCCTCTCGGGAGGGGAAACTGAAGCTTTCTTT.

This clonotype was counted many times. The rearrangement links TRBV5-1 to TRBJ2-1, with TRBD2 matching over 7 bases. Germline V gene sequence: CDR1 SGHRS, CDR2 YFSETQ. V lost 5 bases and J lost 1; bases outside the gene matches: 3. The CDR3 is 14 amino acids. CDR3 in DNA: TGCGCCAGCAGACCGGGGGGTTCCTACAATGAGCAGTTCTTC. This sequence encodes CASRPGGSYNEQFF.

The V and J genes are TRBV18 and TRBJ1-1; 7 bases map to TRBD1. Per germline, CDR1 KGHSH and CDR2 LQKENI. V trimming: 1 base; J trimming: 0 bases; junction bases outside the gene matches: 2. The CDR3 consists of 15 residues. The CDR3 nucleotides read TGTGCCAGCTCACCACAGGGGGCTTTGAACACTGAAGCTTTCTTT. This translates into CASSPQGALNTEAFF.